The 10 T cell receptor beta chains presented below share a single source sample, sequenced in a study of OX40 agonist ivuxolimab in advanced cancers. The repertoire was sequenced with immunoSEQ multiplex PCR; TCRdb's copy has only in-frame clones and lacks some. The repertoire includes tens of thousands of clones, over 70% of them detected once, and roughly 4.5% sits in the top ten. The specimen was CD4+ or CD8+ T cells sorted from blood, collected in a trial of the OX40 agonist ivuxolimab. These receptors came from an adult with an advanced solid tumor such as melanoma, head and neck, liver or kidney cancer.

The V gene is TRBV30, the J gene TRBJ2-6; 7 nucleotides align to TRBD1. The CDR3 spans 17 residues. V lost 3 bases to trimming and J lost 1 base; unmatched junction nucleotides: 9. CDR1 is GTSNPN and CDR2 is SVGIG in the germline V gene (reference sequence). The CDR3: CAWRRGRLVSGANVLTF. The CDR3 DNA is TGTGCCTGGAGGAGGGGGCGCCTTGTATCTGGGGCCAACGTCCTGACTTTC. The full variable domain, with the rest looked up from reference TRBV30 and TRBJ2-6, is SQTIHQWPATLVQPVGSPLSLECTVEGTSNPNLYWYRQAAGRGLQLLFYSVGIGQISSEVPQNLSASRPQDRQFILSSKKLLLSDSGFYLCAWRRGRLVSGANVLTFGAGSRLTVL.

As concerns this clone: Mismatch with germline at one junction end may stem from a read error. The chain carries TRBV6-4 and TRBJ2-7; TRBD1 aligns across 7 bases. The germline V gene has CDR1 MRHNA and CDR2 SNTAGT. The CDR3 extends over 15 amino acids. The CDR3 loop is CASSYSRQGDYEQYF. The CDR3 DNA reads TGTGCCAGCAGTTACTCGAGGCAGGGGGACTACGAGCAGTACTTC.

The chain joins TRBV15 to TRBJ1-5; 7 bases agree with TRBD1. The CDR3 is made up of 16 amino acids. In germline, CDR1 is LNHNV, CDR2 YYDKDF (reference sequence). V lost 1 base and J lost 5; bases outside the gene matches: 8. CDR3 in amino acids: CATSRGTGPPHQPQHF. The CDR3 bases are TGTGCCACCAGCAGAGGGACAGGCCCTCCCCATCAGCCCCAGCATTTT.

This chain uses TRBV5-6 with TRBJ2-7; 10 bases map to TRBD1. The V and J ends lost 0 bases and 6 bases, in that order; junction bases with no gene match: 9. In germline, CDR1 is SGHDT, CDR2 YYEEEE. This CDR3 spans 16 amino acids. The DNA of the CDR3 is TGTGCCAGCAGCTTGGCCACGGGACAGGGGCCCTCCGAGCAGTACTTC. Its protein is CASSLATGQGPSEQYF. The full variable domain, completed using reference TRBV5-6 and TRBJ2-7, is DAGVTQSPTHLIKTRGQQVTLRCSPKSGHDTVSWYQQALGQGPQFIFQYYEEEERQRGNFPDRFSGHQFPNYSSELNVNALLLGDSALYLCASSLATGQGPSEQYFGPGTRLTVT.

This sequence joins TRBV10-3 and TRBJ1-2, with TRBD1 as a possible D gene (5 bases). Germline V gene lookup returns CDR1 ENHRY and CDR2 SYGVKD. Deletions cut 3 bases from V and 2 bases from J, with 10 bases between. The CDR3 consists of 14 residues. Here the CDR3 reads CAISDQGENYGYTF. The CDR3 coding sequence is TGTGCCATCAGTGACCAGGGCGAAAACTATGGCTACACCTTC.

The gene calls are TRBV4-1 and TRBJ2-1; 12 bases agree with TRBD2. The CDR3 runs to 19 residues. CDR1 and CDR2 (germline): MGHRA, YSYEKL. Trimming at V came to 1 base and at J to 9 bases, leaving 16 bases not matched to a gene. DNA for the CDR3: TGCGCCAGCAGCCAAGGTCCTCCAGGACTAGCGGGACGCGCGAGTGAGCAGTTCTTC. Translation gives CASSQGPPGLAGRASEQFF.

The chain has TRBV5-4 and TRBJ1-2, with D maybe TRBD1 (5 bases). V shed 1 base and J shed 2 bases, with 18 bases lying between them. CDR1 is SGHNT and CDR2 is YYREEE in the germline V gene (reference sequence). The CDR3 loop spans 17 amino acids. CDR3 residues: CASSLRRGRGSNYGYTF. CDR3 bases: TGTGCCAGCAGCTTGAGGAGGGGCCGAGGGTCAAACTATGGCTACACCTTC.

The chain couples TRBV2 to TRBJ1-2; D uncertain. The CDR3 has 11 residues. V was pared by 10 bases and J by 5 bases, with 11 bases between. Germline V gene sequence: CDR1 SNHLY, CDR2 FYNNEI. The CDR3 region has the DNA TGTGCCACCCAAAAAGGGTATGGCTACACCTTC. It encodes CATQKGYGYTF.

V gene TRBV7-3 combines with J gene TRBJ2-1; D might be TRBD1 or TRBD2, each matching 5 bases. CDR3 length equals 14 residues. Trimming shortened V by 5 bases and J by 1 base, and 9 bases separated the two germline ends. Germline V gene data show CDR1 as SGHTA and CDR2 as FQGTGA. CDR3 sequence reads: CASSAGTSYNEQFF. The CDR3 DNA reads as TGTGCCAGCAGCGCCGGGACGTCCTACAATGAGCAGTTCTTC.

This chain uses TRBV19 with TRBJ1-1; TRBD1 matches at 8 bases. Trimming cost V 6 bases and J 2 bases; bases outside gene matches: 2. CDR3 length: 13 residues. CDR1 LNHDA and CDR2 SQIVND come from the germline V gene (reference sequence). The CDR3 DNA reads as TGTGCCAGTAGAGGACAGGGTAACACTGAAGCTTTCTTT. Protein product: CASRGQGNTEAFF.